This T cell receptor (beta chain) originates from a study of T cell responses to AZD1222 COVID-19 vaccine. Study-level points and caveats: Nearly half of spike-specific TCRs reportedly target variant regions that are unmutated in the B.1.351 and B.1.1.7 variants.

The CDR3 is 16 amino acids. The V gene's germline CDR1 is ENHRY and CDR2 SYGVKD. Trimming cost V 3 bases and J 3 bases; bases outside gene matches: 3. Worth noting for this clone: Its cognate antigen is unknown.

Assay: immunoSEQ multiplex PCR; the TCRdb copy retains only in-frame clones and omits some. The repertoire holds more than 110,000 clones, with roughly 92% as singletons. This TCR was sampled from an adult in good health. Here the sequenced sample was peripheral blood, taken on day 0 of AZD1222 vaccination. The rearrangement uses TRBV10-3 and TRBJ2-1, with 12 bases aligning to TRBD2. In DNA form, the CDR3 reads TGTGCCATCAGTGACTCACTAGCGGGAGGCTACAATGAGCAGTTCTTC. Translated, it gives CAISDSLAGGYNEQFF.